The clone carrying this TCR beta chain was detected ten times or more. This sample was included in a study of read filtering for tumor transcriptome and immune sequencing. About the research overall: The cohort had around 18 men and more than 13 women aged about 47 to 80, mean about 67 years.

From approximately 430 ng of RNA, a library with molecular barcoded alpha/delta and beta/gamma adaptors was made. TCRdb fed the reads into MiXCR, producing one record per CDR3 protein. The data contain roughly 82,000 distinct CDR3 sequences, 9% to 15% of them singletons. The CDR3 extends over 16 amino acids. Germline trimming cut 4 bases from V and 7 bases from J; bases unmatched to any gene: 13. CDR1 and CDR2 (germline): SGHRS, YFSETQ. The receptor comes from a donor older than 35 with multiple myeloma. The sequenced sample consisted of a population of CD138-negative cells sorted from bone marrow. The chain joins TRBV5-1 to TRBJ2-3; 9 bases match TRBD1. CDR3 in amino acids: CASSPEDRGGVHTQYF. CDR3 nucleotide sequence: TGCGCCAGCAGCCCCGAGGACAGGGGAGGTGTGCATACGCAGTATTTT.